Below, 6 T cell receptor beta chains from the same sample are listed, as sequenced in a study of vaccination and CD4 T cells after COVID-19. Noted treatment: roughly 10-day PBMC culture with coronavirus spike peptide pools or control peptides (ViraFEST assay). Sequencing of DNA taken from cultured CD4+ T cells relied on the Oncomine TCR Beta short-read assay. Via MiXCR, TCRdb re-called the PCR reads, giving one row per CDR3 protein. Of under 3,500 distinct CDR3 sequences in the sample, 70% to 90% were seen once. These TCRs are of unknown antigen specificity. Source material: CD4+ T cells from blood, cultured in vitro. The receptors derive from a human donor who had recovered from COVID-19.

The V and J genes are TRBV6-1 and TRBJ1-5; the D gene is possibly TRBD1 (6 bases). This CDR3 is 14 amino acids long. The ends were cut back, 7 bases at V and 6 bases at J, with 16 bases in the middle. Germline V lookup: CDR1 MNHNS, CDR2 SASEGT. CDR3 protein: CASTPVGGGQPQHF. CDR3 bases: TGTGCCAGCACTCCCGTGGGGGGCGGTCAGCCCCAGCATTTT.

The V and J genes are TRBV27 and TRBJ2-7; 9 bases match TRBD1. The CDR3 sequence is 15 residues long. The junction had 12 bases not matched to a gene; V was cut back by 6 bases and J by 6 bases. CDR1 and CDR2 (germline): MNHEY, SMNVEV (reference sequence). The CDR3 DNA is TGTGCCAGCAGCCGGGGGACAGGGAAAGGGTTCGAGCAGTACTTC. It is translated as CASSRGTGKGFEQYF.

This clonotype was counted between two and nine times. The chain is built from TRBV6-5 and TRBJ1-1, with TRBD1 matching over 8 bases. V was pared by 3 bases and J by 6 bases, with 6 bases of the junction left unmatched. The CDR3 consists of 14 residues. CDR1 MNHEY and CDR2 SVGAGI come from the germline V gene. The CDR3 loop is CASSYAGGTPEAFF. CDR3 nucleotide sequence: TGTGCCAGCAGTTATGCAGGGGGCACGCCTGAAGCTTTCTTT.

The J gene is TRBJ1-1, the V gene TRBV20-1, with D possibly TRBD1 on 6 matching bases. The CDR3 runs to 13 residues. CDR1 and CDR2 (germline): DFQATT, SNEGSKA (reference sequence). V was cut by 6 bases and J by 4 bases, with 15 bases left in between. The CDR3 loop is CSATGQRSTEAFF. The CDR3 DNA sequence: TGCAGTGCCACAGGGCAGCGGAGCACTGAAGCTTTCTTT.

This chain links TRBV21-1 with TRBJ2-3; the D call of TRBD2 is as the table states it, not checked on the DNA. TRBV21-1 is tagged as a pseudogene. The CDR3 covers 15 residues. The CDR3 bases are TGTGCCAGCAGCACCCCGACTAGGAGCACAGATACGCAGTATTTT. Amino acid sequence: CASSTPTRSTDTQYF.

Here the CDR3 reads CASRGDSKSYEQYF. CDR3 DNA sequence: TGTGCCAGCAGGGGGGACAGCAAATCCTACGAGCAGTACTTC. The chain is built from TRBV7-9 and TRBJ2-7; 7 positions match TRBD1. The CDR3 is 14 residues long. After removal of 6 bases from V and 1 base from J, the junction contained 6 bases not matched to a gene. Germline loops: CDR1 SEHNR, CDR2 FQNEAQ (reference sequence).